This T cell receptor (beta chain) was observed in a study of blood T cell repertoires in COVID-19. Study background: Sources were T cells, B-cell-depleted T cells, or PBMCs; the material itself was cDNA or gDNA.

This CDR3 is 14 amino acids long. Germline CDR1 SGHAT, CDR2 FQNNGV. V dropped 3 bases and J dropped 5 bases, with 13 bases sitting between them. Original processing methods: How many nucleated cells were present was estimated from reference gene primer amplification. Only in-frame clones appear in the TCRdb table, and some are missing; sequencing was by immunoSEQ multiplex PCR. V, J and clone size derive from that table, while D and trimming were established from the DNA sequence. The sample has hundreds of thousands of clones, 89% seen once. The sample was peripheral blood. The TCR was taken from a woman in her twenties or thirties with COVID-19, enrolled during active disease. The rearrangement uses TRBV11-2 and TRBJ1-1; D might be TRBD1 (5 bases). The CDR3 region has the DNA TGTGCCAGCAGCTTGACCGCAGGGAGGACTGAAGCTTTCTTT. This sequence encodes CASSLTAGRTEAFF.